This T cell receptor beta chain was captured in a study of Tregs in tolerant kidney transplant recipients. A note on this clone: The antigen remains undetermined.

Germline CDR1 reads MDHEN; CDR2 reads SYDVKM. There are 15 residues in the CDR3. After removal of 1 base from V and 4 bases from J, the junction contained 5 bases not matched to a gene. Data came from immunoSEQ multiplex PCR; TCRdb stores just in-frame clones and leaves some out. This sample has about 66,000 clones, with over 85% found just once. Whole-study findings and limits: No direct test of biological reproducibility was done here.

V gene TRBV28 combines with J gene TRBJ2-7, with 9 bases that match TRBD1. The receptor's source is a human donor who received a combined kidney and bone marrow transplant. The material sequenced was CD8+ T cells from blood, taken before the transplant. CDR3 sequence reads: CASSLLGTGLYEQYF. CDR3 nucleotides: TGTGCCAGCAGTTTATTAGGGACAGGGTTGTACGAGCAGTACTTC.